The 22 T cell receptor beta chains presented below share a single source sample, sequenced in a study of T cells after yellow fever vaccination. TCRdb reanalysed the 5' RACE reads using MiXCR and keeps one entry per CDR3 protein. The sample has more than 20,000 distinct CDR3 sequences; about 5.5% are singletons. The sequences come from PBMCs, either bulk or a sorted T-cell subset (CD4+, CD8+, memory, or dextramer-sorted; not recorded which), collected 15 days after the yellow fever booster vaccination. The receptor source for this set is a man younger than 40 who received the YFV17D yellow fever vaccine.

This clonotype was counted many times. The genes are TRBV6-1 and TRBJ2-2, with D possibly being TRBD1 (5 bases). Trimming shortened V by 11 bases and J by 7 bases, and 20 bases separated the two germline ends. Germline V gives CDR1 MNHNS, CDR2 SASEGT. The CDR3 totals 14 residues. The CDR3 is CAVRTNALIGELFF. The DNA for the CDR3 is TGTGCCGTGAGGACAAATGCACTTATCGGGGAGCTGTTTTTT.

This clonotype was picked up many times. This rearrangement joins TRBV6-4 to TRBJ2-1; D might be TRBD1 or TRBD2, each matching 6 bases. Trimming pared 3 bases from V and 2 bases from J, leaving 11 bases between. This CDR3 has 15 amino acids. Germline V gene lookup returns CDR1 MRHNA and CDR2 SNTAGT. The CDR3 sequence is CASSEGGGTYNEQFF. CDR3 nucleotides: TGTGCCAGCAGTGAAGGAGGGGGAACCTACAATGAGCAGTTCTTC.

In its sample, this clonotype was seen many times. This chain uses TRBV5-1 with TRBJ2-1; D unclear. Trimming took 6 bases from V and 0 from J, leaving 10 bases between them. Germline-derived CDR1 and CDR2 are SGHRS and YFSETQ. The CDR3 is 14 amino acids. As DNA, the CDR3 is TGCGCCAGCAACCCAGGAATCTCCTACAATGAGCAGTTCTTC. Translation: CASNPGISYNEQFF. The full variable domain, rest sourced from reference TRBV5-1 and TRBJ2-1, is KAGVTQTPRYLIKTRGQQVTLSCSPISGHRSVSWYQQTPGQGLQFLFEYFSETQRNKGNFPGRFSGRQFSNSRSEMNVSTLELGDSALYLCASNPGISYNEQFFGPGTRLTVL.

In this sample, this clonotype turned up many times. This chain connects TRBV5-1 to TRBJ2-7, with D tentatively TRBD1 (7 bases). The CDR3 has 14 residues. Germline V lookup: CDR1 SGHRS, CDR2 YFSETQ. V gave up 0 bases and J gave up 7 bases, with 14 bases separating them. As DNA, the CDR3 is TGCGCCAGCAGCTTGGTTTCAGCAGGGGGGGAGCAGTACTTC. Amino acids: CASSLVSAGGEQYF.

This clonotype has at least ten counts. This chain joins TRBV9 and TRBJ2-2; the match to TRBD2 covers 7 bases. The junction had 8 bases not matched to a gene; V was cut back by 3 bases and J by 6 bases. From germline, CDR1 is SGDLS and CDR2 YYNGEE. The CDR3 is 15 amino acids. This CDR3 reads CASSGGTIGAGELFF. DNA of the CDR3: TGTGCCAGCAGCGGAGGGACTATTGGAGCCGGGGAGCTGTTTTTT.

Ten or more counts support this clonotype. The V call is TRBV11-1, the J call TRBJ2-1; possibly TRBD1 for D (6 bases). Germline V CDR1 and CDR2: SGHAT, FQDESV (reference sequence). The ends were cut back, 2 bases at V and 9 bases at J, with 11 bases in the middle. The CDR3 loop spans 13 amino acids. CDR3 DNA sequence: TGTGCCAGCAGCTTAACCAGGGGTTTTGAGCAGTTCTTC. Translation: CASSLTRGFEQFF.

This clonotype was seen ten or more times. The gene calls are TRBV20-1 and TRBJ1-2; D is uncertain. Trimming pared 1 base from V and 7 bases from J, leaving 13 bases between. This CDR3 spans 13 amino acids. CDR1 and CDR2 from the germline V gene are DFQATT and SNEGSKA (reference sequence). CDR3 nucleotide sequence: TGCAGTGCTAGAGGGGGTGGACCGGGTGGCTACACCTTC. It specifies CSARGGGPGGYTF.

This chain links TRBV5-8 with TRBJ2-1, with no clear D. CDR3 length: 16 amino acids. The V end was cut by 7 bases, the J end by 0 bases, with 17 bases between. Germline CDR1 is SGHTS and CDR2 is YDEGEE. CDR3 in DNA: TGTGCCAGCGGCCCCGGGCGACTTCGCTCCTACAATGAGCAGTTCTTC. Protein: CASGPGRLRSYNEQFF. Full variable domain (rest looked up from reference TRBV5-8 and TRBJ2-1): EAGVTQSPTHLIKTRGQQATLRCSPISGHTSVYWYQQALGLGLQFLLWYDEGEERNRGNFPPRFSGRQFPNYSSELNVNALELEDSALYLCASGPGRLRSYNEQFFGPGTRLTVL.

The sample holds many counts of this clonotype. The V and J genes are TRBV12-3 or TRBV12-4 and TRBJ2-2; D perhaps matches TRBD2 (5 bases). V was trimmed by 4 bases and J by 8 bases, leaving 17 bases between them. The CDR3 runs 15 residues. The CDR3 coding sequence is TGTGCCAGCAGTTCCCAAGCGCTAGCATCTGGGGAGCTGTTTTTT. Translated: CASSSQALASGELFF.

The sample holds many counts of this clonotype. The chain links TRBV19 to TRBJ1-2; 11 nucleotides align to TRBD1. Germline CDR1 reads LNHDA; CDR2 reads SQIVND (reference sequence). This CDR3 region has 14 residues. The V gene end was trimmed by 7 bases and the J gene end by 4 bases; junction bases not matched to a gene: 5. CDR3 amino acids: CASNPGTGGYGYTF. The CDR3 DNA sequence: TGTGCCAGTAACCCCGGGACAGGGGGCTATGGCTACACCTTC.

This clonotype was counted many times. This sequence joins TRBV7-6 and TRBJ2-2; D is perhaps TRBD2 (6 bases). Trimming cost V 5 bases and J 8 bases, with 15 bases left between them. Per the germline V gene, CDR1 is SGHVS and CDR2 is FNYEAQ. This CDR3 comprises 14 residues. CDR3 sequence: CASSPTGGVGELFF. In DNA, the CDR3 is TGTGCCAGCAGCCCAACCGGCGGGGTTGGGGAGCTGTTTTTT.

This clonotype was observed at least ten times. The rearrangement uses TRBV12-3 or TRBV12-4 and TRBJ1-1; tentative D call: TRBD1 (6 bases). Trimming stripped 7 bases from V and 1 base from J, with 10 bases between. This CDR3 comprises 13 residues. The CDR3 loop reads CASTKGGNTEAFF. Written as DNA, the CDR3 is TGTGCCAGCACGAAGGGGGGGAACACTGAAGCTTTCTTT.

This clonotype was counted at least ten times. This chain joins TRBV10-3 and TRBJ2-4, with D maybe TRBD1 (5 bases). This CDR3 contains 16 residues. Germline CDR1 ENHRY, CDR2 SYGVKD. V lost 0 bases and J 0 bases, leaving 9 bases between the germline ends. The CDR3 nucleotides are TGTGCCATCAGTGAGTCGGGGCGGCTAGCCAAAAACATTCAGTACTTC. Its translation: CAISESGRLAKNIQYF.

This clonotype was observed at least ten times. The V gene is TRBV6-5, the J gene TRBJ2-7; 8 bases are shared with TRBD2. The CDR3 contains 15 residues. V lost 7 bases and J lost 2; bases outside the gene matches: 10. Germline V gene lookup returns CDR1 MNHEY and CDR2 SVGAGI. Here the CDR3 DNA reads TGTGCCAGCAAGGTACTAGCGGACAACACCTACGAGCAGTACTTC. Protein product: CASKVLADNTYEQYF.

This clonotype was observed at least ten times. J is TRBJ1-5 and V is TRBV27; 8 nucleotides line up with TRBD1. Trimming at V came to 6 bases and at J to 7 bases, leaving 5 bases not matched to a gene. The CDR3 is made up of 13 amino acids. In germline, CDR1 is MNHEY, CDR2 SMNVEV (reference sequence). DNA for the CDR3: TGTGCCAGCAGCCGGGACAGGCTGCAGCCCCAGCATTTT. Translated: CASSRDRLQPQHF.

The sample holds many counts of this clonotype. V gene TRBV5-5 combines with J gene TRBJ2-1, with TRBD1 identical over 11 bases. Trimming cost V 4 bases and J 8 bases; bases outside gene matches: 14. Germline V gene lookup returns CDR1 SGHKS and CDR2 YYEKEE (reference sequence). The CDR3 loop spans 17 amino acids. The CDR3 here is CASSPTLGTGGIYEQFF. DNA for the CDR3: TGTGCCAGCAGCCCCACCCTGGGGACAGGGGGTATCTATGAGCAGTTCTTC. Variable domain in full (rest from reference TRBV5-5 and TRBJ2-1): DAGVTQSPTHLIKTRGQQVTLRCSPISGHKSVSWYQQVLGQGPQFIFQYYEKEERGRGNFPDRFSARQFPNYSSELNVNALLLGDSALYLCASSPTLGTGGIYEQFFGPGTRLTVL.

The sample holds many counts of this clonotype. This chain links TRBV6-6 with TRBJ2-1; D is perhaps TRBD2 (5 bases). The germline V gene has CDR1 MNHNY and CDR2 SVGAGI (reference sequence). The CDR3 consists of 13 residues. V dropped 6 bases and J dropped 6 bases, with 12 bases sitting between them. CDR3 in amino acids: CASSLREFNEQFF. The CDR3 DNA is TGTGCCAGCAGCCTCCGGGAATTCAATGAGCAGTTCTTC.

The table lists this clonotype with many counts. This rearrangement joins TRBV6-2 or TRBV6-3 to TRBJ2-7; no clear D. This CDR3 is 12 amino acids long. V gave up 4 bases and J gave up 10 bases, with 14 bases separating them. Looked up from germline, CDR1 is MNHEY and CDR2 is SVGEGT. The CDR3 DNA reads TGTGCCAGCAGTTCGTCTTATCTCGAACAGTACTTC. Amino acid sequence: CASSSSYLEQYF.

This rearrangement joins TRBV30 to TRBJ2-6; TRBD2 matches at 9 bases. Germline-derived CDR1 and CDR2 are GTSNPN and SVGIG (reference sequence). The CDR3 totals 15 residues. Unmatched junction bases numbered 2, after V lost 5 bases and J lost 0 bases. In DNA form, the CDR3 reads TGTGCCTGGTCTAGCGGGAACTCTGGGGCCAACGTCCTGACTTTC. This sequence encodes CAWSSGNSGANVLTF.

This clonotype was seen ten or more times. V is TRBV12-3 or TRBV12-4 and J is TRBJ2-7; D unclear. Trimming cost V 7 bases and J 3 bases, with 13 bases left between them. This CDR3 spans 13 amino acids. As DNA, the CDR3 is TGTGCCAGCATTTATCGAGTCCACTACGAGCAGTACTTC. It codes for CASIYRVHYEQYF.

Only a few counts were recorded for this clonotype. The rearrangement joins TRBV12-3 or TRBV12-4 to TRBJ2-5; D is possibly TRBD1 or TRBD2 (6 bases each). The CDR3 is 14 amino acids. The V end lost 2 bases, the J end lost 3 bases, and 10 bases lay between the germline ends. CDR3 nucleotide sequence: TGTGCCAGCAGTTTATCGGGGGCGGAAGAGACCCAGTACTTC. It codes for CASSLSGAEETQYF.

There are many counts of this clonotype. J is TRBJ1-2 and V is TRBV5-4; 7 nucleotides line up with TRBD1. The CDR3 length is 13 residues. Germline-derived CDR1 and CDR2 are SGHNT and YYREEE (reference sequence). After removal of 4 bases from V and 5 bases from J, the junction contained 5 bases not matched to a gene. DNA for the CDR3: TGTGCCAGCAGCGATGGGACAGCTTATGGCTACACCTTC. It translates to CASSDGTAYGYTF.